The 10 T cell receptor beta chains given below trace back to one sample, sequenced in a study of OX40 agonist ivuxolimab in advanced cancers. Preparation of the library involved the immunoSEQ multiplex PCR assay. Sourced from immuneACCESS, this table was stored by TCRdb with only in-frame sequences that have V and J called. A share of the clones is absent; for the studies checked, an unresolved V gene accounts for under half, and the remainder has no known explanation. The sample table contains more than 10,000 clones; only one count was recorded for 70% to 85% of them. Roughly 40% of the sample is taken by the ten largest. Sequences were derived from CD4+ or CD8+ T cells sorted from blood, sampled in a trial of the OX40 agonist ivuxolimab. These receptors were taken from an adult with an advanced solid tumor such as melanoma, head and neck, liver or kidney cancer.

The chain has TRBV19 and TRBJ2-7; no clear D gene. The V and J ends lost 1 base and 1 base respectively, with 8 bases between them. CDR1 is LNHDA and CDR2 is SQIVND in the germline V gene (reference sequence). The CDR3 runs 14 residues. The CDR3 spells CASSIGPGSYEQYF. CDR3 bases: TGTGCCAGTAGTATAGGGCCAGGATCCTACGAGCAGTACTTC.

V is TRBV28 and J is TRBJ2-2, with TRBD2 identical over 7 bases. The CDR3 loop spans 17 amino acids. V lost 5 bases to trimming and J lost 5 bases; unmatched junction nucleotides: 14. Per the germline V gene, CDR1 is MDHEN and CDR2 is SYDVKM. Here the CDR3 DNA reads TGTGCCAGCAGTGTCTACGGCGGGAGTGTGAGAACCGGGGAGCTGTTTTTT. Residues: CASSVYGGSVRTGELFF.

About this clone: The junction differs from germline at one of its ends, possibly a read error. V gene TRBV9 combines with J gene TRBJ2-1, with a possible D match to TRBD2 (5 bases). Germline V gene sequence: CDR1 SGDLS, CDR2 YYNGEE. The CDR3 covers 12 residues. CDR3 nucleotides: TGTGCCAGCAGCGGAGAGCGGTTTGAGCCGTTCTTC. It codes for CASSGERFEPFF. Full variable domain (outside the CDR3, taken from reference TRBV9 and TRBJ2-1): DSGVTQTPKHLITATGQRVTLRCSPRSGDLSVYWYQQSLDQGLQFLIQYYNGEERAKGNILERFSAQQFPDLHSELNLSSLELGDSALYFCASSGERFEPFFGPGTRLTVL.

V usage is TRBV28 and J usage is TRBJ2-5; 7 bases fit TRBD1. The germline gives CDR1 MDHEN, CDR2 SYDVKM. CDR3 length: 14 residues. V shed 4 bases, J shed 4 bases, and the junction held 6 bases outside the gene matches. Written as DNA, the CDR3 is TGTGCCAGCAGTTACTACGGGACAGCAGAGACCCAGTACTTC. The encoded protein is CASSYYGTAETQYF.

This clone was recorded once. The V and J genes are TRBV29-1 and TRBJ1-1; D is perhaps TRBD1 (6 bases). Trimming took off 2 bases at V and 7 bases at J, with 14 bases between the two ends. This CDR3 comprises 13 residues. The germline V gene has CDR1 SQVTM and CDR2 ANQGSEA. The CDR3 DNA reads as TGCAGCGTTGAACCAGGGGAGGCAAGTGAAGCTTTCTTT. Translation gives CSVEPGEASEAFF.

The chain joins TRBV27 to TRBJ2-1; tentative D call: TRBD2 (6 bases). V lost 8 bases to trimming and J lost 7 bases, with 12 bases between them. The CDR3 totals 12 residues. CDR1 and CDR2 from the germline V gene are MNHEY and SMNVEV (reference sequence). This CDR3 reads CASASAGNEQFF. CDR3 in DNA: TGTGCCAGCGCGTCCGCGGGGAATGAGCAGTTCTTC.

The chain employs TRBV11-2 and TRBJ2-2; unclear D gene. The germline V gene has CDR1 SGHAT and CDR2 FQNNGV. V shed 3 bases and J shed 6 bases, with 17 bases lying between them. The CDR3 is made up of 16 amino acids. In nucleotides, the CDR3 is TGTGCCAGCAGCTTCCACGCATCTCTTGGAGCCGGGGAGCTGTTTTTT. Translated, it gives CASSFHASLGAGELFF.

A few counts support this clone. This chain links TRBV4-2 with TRBJ2-1; D unresolved. V was trimmed by 4 bases and J by 8 bases, leaving 9 bases between them. The length of the CDR3 is 12 residues. CDR1 LGHNA and CDR2 YNFKEQ come from the germline V gene. CDR3 DNA sequence: TGTGCCAGCAGCCCACGGAAGGATGAGCAGTTCTTC. Its translation: CASSPRKDEQFF.

The chain combines TRBV11-2 with TRBJ2-1; 7 nucleotides match TRBD1. The CDR3 extends over 16 amino acids. The ends lost 5 bases at V and 0 bases at J; junction bases unmatched: 7. CDR1 and CDR2 from the germline V gene are SGHAT and FQNNGV. Written as DNA, the CDR3 is TGTGCCAGCAGCCCCCGGGACAGCCCCTCCTACAATGAGCAGTTCTTC. Translation: CASSPRDSPSYNEQFF.

This chain links TRBV6-6 with TRBJ1-4; perhaps TRBD1 as D (5 bases). V was shortened by 6 bases and J by 3 bases, with 14 bases between the two germline ends. The CDR3 covers 15 residues. Germline loops: CDR1 MNHNY, CDR2 SVGAGI (reference sequence). As DNA, the CDR3 is TGTGCCAGCAGGGAGGGGCGGGCCTCTAATGAAAAACTGTTTTTT. Encoded protein: CASREGRASNEKLFF.